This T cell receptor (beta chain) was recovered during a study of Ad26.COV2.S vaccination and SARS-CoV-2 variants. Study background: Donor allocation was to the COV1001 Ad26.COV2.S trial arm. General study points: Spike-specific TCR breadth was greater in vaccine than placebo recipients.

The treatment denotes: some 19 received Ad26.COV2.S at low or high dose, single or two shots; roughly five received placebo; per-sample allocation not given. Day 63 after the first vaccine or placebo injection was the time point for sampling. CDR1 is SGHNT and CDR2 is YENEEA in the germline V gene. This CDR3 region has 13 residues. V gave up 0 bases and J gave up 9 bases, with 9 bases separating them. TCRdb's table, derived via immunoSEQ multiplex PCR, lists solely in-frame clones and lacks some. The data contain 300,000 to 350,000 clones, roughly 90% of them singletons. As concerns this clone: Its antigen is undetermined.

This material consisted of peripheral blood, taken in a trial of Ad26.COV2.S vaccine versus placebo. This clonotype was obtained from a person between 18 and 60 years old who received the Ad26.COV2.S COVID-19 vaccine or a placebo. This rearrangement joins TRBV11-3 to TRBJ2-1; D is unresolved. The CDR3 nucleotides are TGTGCCAGCAGCTTAGATCTAGTGGGTGAGCAGTTCTTC. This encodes CASSLDLVGEQFF.